This T cell receptor beta chain derives from a study of cytomegalovirus exposure and HLA in healthy donors. Overall study context: Earlier work reported about 110 million unique TCR beta sequences from 150 million to 200 million T cells.

Germline V gives CDR1 ENHRY, CDR2 SYGVKD. The CDR3 runs 12 residues. Germline trimming cut 9 bases from V and 6 bases from J; bases unmatched to any gene: 4. Study results and caveats: The authors assumed roughly uniform sequencing depth across donors for presence/absence analyses. Using a false discovery rate of 0.05, a later analysis showed that some 16,000 TCR beta sequences were associated with HLA alleles.

As to this clone: Antigen: not known.

The study ran its PCR with 60 Vbeta and 13 Jbeta primers. Profiling relied on immunoSEQ multiplex PCR, and the TCRdb table lists in-frame clones only, not all of them. The sample includes roughly 200,000 clones, roughly 86% of them seen just once. The clonotype originates from a man aged 40-55 years in good health and CMV-seropositive. The sequenced sample was PBMCs. The V and J genes are TRBV10-3 and TRBJ1-4, with 7 bases identical to TRBD1. CDR3 amino acids: CAIAGTDEKLFF. The CDR3 coding sequence is TGTGCCATAGCCGGGACAGATGAAAAACTGTTTTTT.